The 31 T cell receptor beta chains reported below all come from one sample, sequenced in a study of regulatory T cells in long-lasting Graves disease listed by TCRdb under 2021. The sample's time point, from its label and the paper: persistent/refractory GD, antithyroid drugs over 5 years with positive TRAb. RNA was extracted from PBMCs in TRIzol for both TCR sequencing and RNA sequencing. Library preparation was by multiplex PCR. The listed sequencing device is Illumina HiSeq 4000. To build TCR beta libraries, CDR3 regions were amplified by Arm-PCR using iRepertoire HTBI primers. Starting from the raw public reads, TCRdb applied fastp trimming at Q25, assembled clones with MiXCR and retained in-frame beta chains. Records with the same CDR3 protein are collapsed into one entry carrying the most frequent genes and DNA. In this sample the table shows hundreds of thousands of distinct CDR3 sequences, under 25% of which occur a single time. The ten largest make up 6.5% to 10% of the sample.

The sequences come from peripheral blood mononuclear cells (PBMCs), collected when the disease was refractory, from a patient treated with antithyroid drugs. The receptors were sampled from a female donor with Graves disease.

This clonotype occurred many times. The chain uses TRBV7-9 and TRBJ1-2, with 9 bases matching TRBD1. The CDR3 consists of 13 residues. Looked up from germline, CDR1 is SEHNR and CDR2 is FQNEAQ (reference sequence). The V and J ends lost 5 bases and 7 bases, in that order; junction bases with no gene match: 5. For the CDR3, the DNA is TGTGCCAGCAGCGGGTGGACAGGGGCTGGCTACACCTTC. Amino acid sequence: CASSGWTGAGYTF.

CDR3 protein: CASSLGVRPAYEQYF. CDR3 sequence (DNA): TGCGCCAGCAGCTTGGGGGTACGGCCGGCGTACGAGCAGTACTTC. J is TRBJ2-7 and V is TRBV5-1, with D unclear. Germline CDR1 reads SGHRS; CDR2 reads YFSETQ. V was clipped by 0 bases and J by 4 bases, with 14 bases between them. The CDR3 sequence is 15 residues long.

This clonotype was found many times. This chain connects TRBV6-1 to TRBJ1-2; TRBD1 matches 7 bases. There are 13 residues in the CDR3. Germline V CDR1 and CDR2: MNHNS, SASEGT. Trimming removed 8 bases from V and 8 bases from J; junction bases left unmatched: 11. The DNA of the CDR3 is TGTGCCAGCCTAGGCTCACAGGGGAGAGGCTACACCTTC. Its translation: CASLGSQGRGYTF.

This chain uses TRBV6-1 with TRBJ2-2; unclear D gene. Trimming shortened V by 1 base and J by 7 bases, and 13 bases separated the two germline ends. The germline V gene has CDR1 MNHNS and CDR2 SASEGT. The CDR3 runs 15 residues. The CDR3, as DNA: TGTGCCAGCAGTGAAGGACCATACTTGGGCGGGGAGCTGTTTTTT. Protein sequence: CASSEGPYLGGELFF.

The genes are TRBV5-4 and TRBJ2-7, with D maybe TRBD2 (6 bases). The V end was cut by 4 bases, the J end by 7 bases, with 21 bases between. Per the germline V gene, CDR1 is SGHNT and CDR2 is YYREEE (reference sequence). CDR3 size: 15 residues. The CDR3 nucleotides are TGTGCCAGCAGCACACCCGGGACTGGTCTCTGGGAGCAGTACTTC. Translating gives CASSTPGTGLWEQYF.

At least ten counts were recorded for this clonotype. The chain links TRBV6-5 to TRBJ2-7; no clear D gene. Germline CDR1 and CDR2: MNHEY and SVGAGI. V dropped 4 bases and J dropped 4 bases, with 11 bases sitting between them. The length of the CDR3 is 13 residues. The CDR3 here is CASSSNSDYEQYF. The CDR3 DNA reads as TGTGCCAGCAGTTCTAATTCGGATTACGAGCAGTACTTC.

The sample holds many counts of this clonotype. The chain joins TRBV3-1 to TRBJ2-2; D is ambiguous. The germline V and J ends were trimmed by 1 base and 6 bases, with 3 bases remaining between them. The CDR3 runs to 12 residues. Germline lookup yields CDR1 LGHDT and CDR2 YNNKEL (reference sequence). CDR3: CASSQVAGELFF. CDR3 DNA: TGTGCCAGCAGCCAAGTGGCCGGGGAGCTGTTTTTT.

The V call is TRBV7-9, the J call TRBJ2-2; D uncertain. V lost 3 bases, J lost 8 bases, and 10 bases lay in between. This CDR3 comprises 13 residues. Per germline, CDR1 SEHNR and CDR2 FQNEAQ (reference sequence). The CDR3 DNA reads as TGTGCCAGCAGCTTTTCTTCCTTGGGGGAGCTGTTTTTT. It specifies CASSFSSLGELFF.

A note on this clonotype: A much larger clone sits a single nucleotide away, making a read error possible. CDR3 DNA sequence: TGTGCCAGCAGCGACAGGGTGAACAATCAGCCCCAGAATTTT. Amino acids: CASSDRVNNQPQNF. The V and J genes are TRBV28 and TRBJ1-5, with 7 bases aligning to TRBD1. The germline gives CDR1 MDHEN, CDR2 SYDVKM. The CDR3 spans 14 residues.

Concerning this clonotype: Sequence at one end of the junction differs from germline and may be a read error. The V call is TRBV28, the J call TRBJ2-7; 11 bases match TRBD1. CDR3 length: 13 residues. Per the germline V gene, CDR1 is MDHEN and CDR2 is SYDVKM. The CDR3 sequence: CASRLGQGASWDF. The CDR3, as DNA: TGTGCCAGCAGACTCGGACAGGGGGCGTCGTGGGACTTC.

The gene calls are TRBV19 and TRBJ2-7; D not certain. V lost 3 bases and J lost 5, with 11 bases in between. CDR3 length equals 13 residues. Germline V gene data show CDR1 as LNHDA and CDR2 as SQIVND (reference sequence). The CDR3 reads CASSITPGDEQYF. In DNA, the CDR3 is TGTGCCAGTAGTATTACCCCAGGCGACGAGCAGTACTTC.

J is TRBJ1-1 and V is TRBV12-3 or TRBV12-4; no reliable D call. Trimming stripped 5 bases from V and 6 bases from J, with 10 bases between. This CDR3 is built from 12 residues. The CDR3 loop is CASSGSEAEAFF. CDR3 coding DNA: TGTGCCAGCAGTGGATCGGAGGCTGAAGCTTTCTTT.

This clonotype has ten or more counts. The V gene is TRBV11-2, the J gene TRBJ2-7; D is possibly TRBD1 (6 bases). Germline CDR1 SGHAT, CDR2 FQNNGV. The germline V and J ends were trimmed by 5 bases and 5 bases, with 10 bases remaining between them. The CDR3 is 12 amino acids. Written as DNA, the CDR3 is TGTGCCAGCAGCCTCCCAGGGGACGAGCAGTACTTC. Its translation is CASSLPGDEQYF.

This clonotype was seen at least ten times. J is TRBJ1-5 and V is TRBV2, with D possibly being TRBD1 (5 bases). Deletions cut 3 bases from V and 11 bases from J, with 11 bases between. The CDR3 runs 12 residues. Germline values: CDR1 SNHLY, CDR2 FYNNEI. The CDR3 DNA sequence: TGTGCCAGCAGTGACCGAGGAGGGGCCCAGCATTTT. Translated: CASSDRGGAQHF.

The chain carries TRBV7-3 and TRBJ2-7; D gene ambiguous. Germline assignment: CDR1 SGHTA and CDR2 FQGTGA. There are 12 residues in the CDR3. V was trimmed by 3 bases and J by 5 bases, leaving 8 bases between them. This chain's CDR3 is CASSLLVHEQYF. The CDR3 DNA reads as TGTGCCAGCAGCTTGTTGGTCCACGAGCAGTACTTC.

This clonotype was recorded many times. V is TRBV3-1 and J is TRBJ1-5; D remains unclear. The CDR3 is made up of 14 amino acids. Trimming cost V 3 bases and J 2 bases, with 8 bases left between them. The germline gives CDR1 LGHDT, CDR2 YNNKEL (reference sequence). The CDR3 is CASSQGLGNQPQHF. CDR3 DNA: TGTGCCAGCAGCCAGGGGTTGGGCAATCAGCCCCAGCATTTT.

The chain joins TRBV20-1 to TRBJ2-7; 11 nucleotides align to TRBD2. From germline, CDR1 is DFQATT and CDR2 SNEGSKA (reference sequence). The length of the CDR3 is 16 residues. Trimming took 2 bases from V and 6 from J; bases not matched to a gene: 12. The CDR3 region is CSARKILAGVVGEQYF. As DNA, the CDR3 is TGCAGTGCTAGAAAAATACTAGCGGGAGTAGTAGGCGAGCAGTACTTC.

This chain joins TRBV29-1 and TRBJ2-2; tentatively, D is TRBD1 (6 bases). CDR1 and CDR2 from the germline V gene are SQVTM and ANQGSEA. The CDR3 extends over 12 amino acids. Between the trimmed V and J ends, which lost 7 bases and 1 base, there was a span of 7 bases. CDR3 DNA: TGCAGCGCGGACAGGAACACCGGGGAGCTGTTTTTT. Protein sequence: CSADRNTGELFF.

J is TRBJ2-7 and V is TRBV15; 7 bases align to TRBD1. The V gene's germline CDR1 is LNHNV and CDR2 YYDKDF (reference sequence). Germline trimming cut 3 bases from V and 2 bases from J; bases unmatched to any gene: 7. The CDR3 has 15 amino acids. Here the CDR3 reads CATSSGDSPPYEQYF. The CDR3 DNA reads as TGTGCCACCAGCAGTGGGGACAGCCCACCCTACGAGCAGTACTTC. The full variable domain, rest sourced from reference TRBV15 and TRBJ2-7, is DAMVIQNPRYQVTQFGKPVTLSCSQTLNHNVMYWYQQKSSQAPKLLFHYYDKDFNNEADTPDNFQSRRPNTSFCFLDIRSPGLGDTAMYLCATSSGDSPPYEQYFGPGTRLTVT.

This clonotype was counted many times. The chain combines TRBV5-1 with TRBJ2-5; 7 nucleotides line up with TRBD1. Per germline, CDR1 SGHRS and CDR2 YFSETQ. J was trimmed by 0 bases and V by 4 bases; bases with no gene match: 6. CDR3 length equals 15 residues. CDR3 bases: TGCGCCAGCAGCCCCGGGACAGCGAACCAAGAGACCCAGTACTTC. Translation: CASSPGTANQETQYF.

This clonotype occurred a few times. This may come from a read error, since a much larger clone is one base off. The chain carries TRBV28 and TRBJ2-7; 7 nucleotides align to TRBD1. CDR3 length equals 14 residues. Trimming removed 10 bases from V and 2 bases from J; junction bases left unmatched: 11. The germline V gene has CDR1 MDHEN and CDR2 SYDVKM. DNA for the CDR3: TGTGCCAACCTGGCCGACAGGGCAACCTACGAGCAGTACTTC. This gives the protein CANLADRATYEQYF.

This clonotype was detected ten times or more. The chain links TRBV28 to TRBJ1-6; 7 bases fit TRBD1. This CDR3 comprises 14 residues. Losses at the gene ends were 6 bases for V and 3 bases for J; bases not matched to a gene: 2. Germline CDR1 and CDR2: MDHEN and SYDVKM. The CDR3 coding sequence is TGTGCCAGCAGGGACAGGAACTATAATTCACCCCTCCACTTT. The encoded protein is CASRDRNYNSPLHF.

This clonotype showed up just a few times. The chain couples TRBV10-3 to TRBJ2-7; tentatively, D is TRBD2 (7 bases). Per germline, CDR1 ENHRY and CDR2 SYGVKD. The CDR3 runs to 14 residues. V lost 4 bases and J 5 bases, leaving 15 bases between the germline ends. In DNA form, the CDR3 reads TGTGCCATCAGTGCCGGCAGGGGAGGGAACGAGCAGTACTTC. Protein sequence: CAISAGRGGNEQYF.

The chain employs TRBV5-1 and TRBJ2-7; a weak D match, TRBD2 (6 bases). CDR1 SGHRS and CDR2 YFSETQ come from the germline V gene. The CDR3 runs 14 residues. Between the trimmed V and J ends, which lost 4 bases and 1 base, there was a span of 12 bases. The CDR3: CASSTRLGSYEQYF. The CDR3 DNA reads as TGCGCCAGCAGCACGCGACTAGGGTCCTACGAGCAGTACTTC. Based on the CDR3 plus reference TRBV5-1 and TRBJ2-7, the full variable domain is KAGVTQTPRYLIKTRGQQVTLSCSPISGHRSVSWYQQTPGQGLQFLFEYFSETQRNKGNFPGRFSGRQFSNSRSEMNVSTLELGDSALYLCASSTRLGSYEQYFGPGTRLTVT.

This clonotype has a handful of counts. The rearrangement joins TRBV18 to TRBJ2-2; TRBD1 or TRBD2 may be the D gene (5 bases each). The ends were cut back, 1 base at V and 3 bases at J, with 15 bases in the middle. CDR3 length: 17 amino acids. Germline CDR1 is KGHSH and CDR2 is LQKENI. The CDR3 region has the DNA TGTGCCAGCTCACCACGCCCAGCGAGGGGTGACACCGGGGAGCTGTTTTTT. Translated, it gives CASSPRPARGDTGELFF.

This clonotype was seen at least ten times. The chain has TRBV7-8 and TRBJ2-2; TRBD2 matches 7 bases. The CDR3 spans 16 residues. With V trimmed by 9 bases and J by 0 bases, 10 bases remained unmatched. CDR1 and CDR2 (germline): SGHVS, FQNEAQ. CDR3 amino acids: CASLAVQFANTGELFF. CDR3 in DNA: TGTGCCAGTCTAGCGGTCCAGTTCGCGAACACCGGGGAGCTGTTTTTT.

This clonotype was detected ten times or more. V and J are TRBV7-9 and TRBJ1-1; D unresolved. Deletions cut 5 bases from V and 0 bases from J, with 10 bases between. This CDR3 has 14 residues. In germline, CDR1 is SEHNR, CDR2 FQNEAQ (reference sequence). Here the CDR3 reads CASSHGRMNTEAFF. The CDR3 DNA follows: TGTGCCAGCAGCCATGGACGGATGAACACTGAAGCTTTCTTT. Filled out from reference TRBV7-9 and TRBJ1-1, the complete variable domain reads DTGVSQNPRHKITKRGQNVTFRCDPISEHNRLYWYRQTLGQGPEFLTYFQNEAQLEKSRLLSDRFSAERPKGSFSTLEIQRTEQGDSAMYLCASSHGRMNTEAFFGQGTRLTVV.

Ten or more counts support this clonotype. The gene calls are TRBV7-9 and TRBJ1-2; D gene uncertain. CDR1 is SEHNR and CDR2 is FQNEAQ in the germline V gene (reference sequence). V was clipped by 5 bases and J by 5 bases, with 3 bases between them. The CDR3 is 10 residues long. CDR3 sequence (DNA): TGTGCCAGCAGCCTATATGGCTACACCTTC. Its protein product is CASSLYGYTF.

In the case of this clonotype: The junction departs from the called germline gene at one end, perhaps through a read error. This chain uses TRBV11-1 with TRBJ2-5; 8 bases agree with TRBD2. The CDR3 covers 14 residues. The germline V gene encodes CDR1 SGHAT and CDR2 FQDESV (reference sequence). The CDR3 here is CASSPGLAGPTQCF. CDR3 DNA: TGTGCCAGCAGCCCCGGACTAGCTGGGCCGACCCAGTGCTTC.

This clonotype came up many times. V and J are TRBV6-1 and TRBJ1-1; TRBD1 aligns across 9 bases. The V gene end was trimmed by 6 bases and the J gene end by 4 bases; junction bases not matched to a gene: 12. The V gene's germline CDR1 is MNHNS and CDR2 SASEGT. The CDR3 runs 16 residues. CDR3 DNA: TGTGCCAGCAGCAAAGCACAGGGGGCGTTAGGCACTGAAGCTTTCTTT. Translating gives CASSKAQGALGTEAFF.

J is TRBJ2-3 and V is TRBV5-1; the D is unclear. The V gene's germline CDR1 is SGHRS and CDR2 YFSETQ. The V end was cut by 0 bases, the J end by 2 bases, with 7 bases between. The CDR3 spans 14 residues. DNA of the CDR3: TGCGCCAGCAGCTTGGACGTTATCACAGATACGCAGTATTTT. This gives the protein CASSLDVITDTQYF.